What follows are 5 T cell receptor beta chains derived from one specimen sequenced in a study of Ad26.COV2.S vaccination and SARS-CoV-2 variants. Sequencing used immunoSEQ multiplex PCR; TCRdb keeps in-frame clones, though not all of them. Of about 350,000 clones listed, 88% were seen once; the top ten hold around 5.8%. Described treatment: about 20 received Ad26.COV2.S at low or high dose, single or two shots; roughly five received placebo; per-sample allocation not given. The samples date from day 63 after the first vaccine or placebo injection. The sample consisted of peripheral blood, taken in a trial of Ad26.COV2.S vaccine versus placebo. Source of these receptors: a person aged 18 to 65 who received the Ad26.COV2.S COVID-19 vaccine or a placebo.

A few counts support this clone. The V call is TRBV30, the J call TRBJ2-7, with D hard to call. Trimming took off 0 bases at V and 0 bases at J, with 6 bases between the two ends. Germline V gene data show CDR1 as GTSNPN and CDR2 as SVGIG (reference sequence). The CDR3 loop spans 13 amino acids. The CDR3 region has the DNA TGTGCCTGGAGTGTAGCCCTCTCCTACGAGCAGTACTTC. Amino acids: CAWSVALSYEQYF.

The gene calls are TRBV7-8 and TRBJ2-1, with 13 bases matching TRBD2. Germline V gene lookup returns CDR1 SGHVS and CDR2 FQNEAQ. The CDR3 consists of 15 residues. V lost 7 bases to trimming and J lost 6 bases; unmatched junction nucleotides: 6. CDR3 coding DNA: TGTGCCAGCATCCGAACTAGCGGGGGGGCCAATGAGCAGTTCTTC. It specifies CASIRTSGGANEQFF.

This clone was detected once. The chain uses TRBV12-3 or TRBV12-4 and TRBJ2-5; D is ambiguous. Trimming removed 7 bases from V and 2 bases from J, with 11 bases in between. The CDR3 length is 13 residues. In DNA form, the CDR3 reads TGTGCCAGCACCACGCTAATACAAGAGACCCAGTACTTC. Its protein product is CASTTLIQETQYF.

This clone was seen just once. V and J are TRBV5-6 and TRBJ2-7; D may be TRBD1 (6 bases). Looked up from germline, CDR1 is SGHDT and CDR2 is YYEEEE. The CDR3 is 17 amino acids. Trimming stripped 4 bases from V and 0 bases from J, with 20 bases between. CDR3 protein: CASSPRRDRFNSYEQYF. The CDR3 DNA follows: TGTGCCAGCAGCCCCAGGAGAGACAGGTTCAACTCCTACGAGCAGTACTTC.

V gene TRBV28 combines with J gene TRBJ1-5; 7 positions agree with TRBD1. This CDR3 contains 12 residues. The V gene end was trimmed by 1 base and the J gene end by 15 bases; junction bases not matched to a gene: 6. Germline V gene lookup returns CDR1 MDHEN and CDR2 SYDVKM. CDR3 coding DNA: TGTGCCAGCAGTTTATATAGGGGGCTGAGGCATTTT. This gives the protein CASSLYRGLRHF.